This TCR beta chain was recorded in a study of blood T cell repertoires in COVID-19. Study context: The United States, Italy and Spain were the sources of the acute and convalescent COVID-19 samples. T cells, B-cell-depleted T cells, or PBMCs provided the cDNA or gDNA that served as material.

Germline V gene sequence: CDR1 SGDLS, CDR2 YYNGEE. The CDR3 contains 18 residues. V lost 0 bases, J lost 0 bases, and 6 bases stayed unmatched. Original processing notes: Using reference gene primer amplification, nucleated cell counts were estimated. Sequencing was performed with immunoSEQ multiplex PCR; in TCRdb, only in-frame clones are kept and a portion is missing. V and J calls and clone size are as listed in that table; D and trimming were resolved from the DNA. The table has roughly 100,000 clones, just under 95% seen once. Patients of the Seattle cohort, enrolled during active infection, were followed longitudinally.

The clonotype originates from a woman aged 50 to 60 with COVID-19, enrolled during active disease. This sequence joins TRBV9 and TRBJ2-3, with 11 bases fitting TRBD2. Sequences were obtained from peripheral blood. CDR3 residues: CASSVGIAGGSSTDTQYF. The CDR3 region has the DNA TGTGCCAGCAGCGTAGGGATAGCGGGGGGGTCTAGCACAGATACGCAGTATTTT.